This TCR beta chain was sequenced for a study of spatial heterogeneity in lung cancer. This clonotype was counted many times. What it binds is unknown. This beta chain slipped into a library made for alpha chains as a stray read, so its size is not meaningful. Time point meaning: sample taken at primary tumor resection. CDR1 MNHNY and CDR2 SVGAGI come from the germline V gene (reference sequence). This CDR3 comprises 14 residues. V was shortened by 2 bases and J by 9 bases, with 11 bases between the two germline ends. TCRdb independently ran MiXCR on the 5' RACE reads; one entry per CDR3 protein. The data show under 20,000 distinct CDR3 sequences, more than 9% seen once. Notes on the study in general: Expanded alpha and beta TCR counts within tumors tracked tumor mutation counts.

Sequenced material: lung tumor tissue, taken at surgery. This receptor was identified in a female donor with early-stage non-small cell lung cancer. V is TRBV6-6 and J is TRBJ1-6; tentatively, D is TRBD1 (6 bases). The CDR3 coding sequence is TGTGCCAGCAGTTACGGGCAGGGGAGTTCACCCCTCCACTTT. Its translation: CASSYGQGSSPLHF.